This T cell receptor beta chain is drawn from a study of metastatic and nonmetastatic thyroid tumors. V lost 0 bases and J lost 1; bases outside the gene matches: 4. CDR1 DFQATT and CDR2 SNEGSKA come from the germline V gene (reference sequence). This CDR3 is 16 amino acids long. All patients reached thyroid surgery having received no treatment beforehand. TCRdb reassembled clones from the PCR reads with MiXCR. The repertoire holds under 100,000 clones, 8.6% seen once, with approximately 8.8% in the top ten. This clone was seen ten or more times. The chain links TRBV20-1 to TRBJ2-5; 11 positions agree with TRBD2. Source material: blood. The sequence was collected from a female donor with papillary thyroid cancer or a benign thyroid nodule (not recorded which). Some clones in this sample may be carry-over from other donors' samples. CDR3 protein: CSARDLAGGFQETQYF. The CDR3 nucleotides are TGCAGTGCTAGAGACCTAGCGGGGGGATTCCAAGAGACCCAGTACTTC.